The clone carrying this TCR beta chain was recorded once. Its antigen is still unknown. Profiling relied on immunoSEQ multiplex PCR, and the TCRdb table lists in-frame clones only, not all of them. Seen here are about 160,000 clones, about 93% observed once, and the top ten hold around 3.1%. The source of the sample is a study of T cell responses to AZD1222 COVID-19 vaccine. Study findings and constraints: Scientists sampled the repertoires only once the peak T cell response had passed. Only 5 or 6 people who got AZD1222 tested seropositive at baseline. Unmutated variant regions reportedly attract nearly half of all spike-specific TCRs. White British donors predominated, females outnumbered males, and clonal diversity was possibly underestimated.

V was pared by 3 bases and J by 3 bases, with 7 bases of the junction left unmatched. The germline gives CDR1 WNHNN, CDR2 SYGVQD (reference sequence). The CDR3 consists of 15 residues. This specimen was peripheral blood, taken 28 days after the second AZD1222 dose. The chain has TRBV10-1 and TRBJ1-2, with 7 bases lining up with TRBD1. This TCR was recovered from an adult who received the AZD1222 COVID-19 vaccine. CDR3 amino acids: CASSDSPGTDYGYTF. CDR3 bases: TGCGCCAGCAGTGATTCCCCCGGGACAGACTATGGCTACACCTTC.